Following are 19 T cell receptor beta chains from one sample sequenced in a study of OX40 agonist ivuxolimab in advanced cancers. Assay used: immunoSEQ multiplex PCR; TCRdb lists only in-frame clones, some missing. The sample carries around 87,000 clones, approximately 94% recorded once. The sample here was CD4+ or CD8+ T cells sorted from blood, taken in a trial of the OX40 agonist ivuxolimab. The receptors were sampled from an adult with an advanced solid tumor such as melanoma, head and neck, liver or kidney cancer.

The chain couples TRBV27 to TRBJ2-4; D gene unclear. Germline lookup yields CDR1 MNHEY and CDR2 SMNVEV (reference sequence). Trimming took off 10 bases at V and 6 bases at J, with 10 bases between the two ends. The CDR3 loop spans 11 amino acids. The CDR3 bases are TGTGCCACCGGCGATGGAAACATTCAGTACTTC. This translates into CATGDGNIQYF.

This chain joins TRBV13 and TRBJ2-1; 12 nucleotides align to TRBD2. The CDR3 totals 17 residues. Germline V CDR1 and CDR2: PRHDT, FYEKMQ (reference sequence). The trim removed 4 bases at V and 8 bases at J, leaving 12 bases unmatched. In DNA form, the CDR3 reads TGTGCCAGCAGCTCCTCCCTGCGACTAGCGGGAGTGGATGAGCAGTTCTTC. As protein: CASSSSLRLAGVDEQFF.

This chain joins TRBV9 and TRBJ1-4, with TRBD1 as a possible D gene (5 bases). This CDR3 comprises 16 residues. Trimming pared 2 bases from V and 0 bases from J, leaving 11 bases between. Germline V gene lookup returns CDR1 SGDLS and CDR2 YYNGEE. Here the CDR3 DNA reads TGTGCCAGCAGCGTCGGGGGAACTACAACTAATGAAAAACTGTTTTTT. This codes for CASSVGGTTTNEKLFF.

The gene calls are TRBV9 and TRBJ1-2; 7 nucleotides align to TRBD1. CDR3 length equals 15 residues. Per germline, CDR1 SGDLS and CDR2 YYNGEE. V lost 5 bases to trimming and J lost 3 bases; unmatched junction nucleotides: 10. The chain's CDR3 is CASSLEGATYYGYTF. The CDR3 coding sequence is TGTGCCAGCAGTCTTGAGGGGGCTACCTACTATGGCTACACCTTC.

V usage is TRBV30 and J usage is TRBJ2-2; D is possibly TRBD2 (5 bases). V was clipped by 0 bases and J by 1 base, with 6 bases between them. This CDR3 is 14 amino acids long. The germline gives CDR1 GTSNPN, CDR2 SVGIG (reference sequence). CDR3 amino acids: CAWSVGLNTGELFF. The CDR3 coding sequence is TGTGCCTGGAGTGTTGGACTGAACACCGGGGAGCTGTTTTTT. The whole variable domain, remainder taken from reference TRBV30 and TRBJ2-2, is SQTIHQWPATLVQPVGSPLSLECTVEGTSNPNLYWYRQAAGRGLQLLFYSVGIGQISSEVPQNLSASRPQDRQFILSSKKLLLSDSGFYLCAWSVGLNTGELFFGEGSRLTVL.

This chain links TRBV11-2 with TRBJ2-1; D remains ambiguous. Germline CDR1 reads SGHAT; CDR2 reads FQNNGV. This CDR3 has 11 amino acids. V was trimmed by 10 bases and J by 4 bases, leaving 8 bases between them. The CDR3, as DNA: TGTGCCACTCAGGCGTACAATGAGCAGTTCTTC. It specifies CATQAYNEQFF.

To note about this clone: No conserved phenylalanine or tryptophan is present at the end of the CDR3, so a read error is the likely explanation. The DNA is omitted, as the CDR3 cannot be located on it reliably, and the CDR3 follows TCRdb's listing. CDR3 loop: CASSYSNLFEL. This chain links TRBV6-6 with TRBJ1-3. The CDR3 is 11 residues long, ends included. CDR1 and CDR2 from the germline V gene are MNHNY and SVGAGI (reference sequence).

The chain links TRBV6-1 to TRBJ1-1, with a tentative D call TRBD1 (5 bases). The V gene's germline CDR1 is MNHNS and CDR2 SASEGT. The CDR3 loop spans 14 amino acids. Trimming cost V 3 bases and J 8 bases, with 16 bases left between them. In DNA, the CDR3 is TGTGCCAGCAGTGAGAGGGCGGGACTGTCCGAAGCTTTCTTT. Amino acid sequence: CASSERAGLSEAFF.

This chain links TRBV9 with TRBJ2-7; D remains unclear. The CDR3 has 16 residues. Germline V gives CDR1 SGDLS, CDR2 YYNGEE. The V gene lost 0 bases and the J gene lost 2 bases, with 15 bases spanning the gap. CDR3 DNA sequence: TGTGCCAGCAGCGTAGATGCAGGTGGACCGACCTACGAGCAGTACTTC. Protein sequence: CASSVDAGGPTYEQYF.

V gene TRBV9 combines with J gene TRBJ2-7; no reliable D call. Germline loops: CDR1 SGDLS, CDR2 YYNGEE. With 0 bases removed from V and 3 bases from J, the gap between germline ends came to 13 bases. The CDR3 is 15 amino acids. CDR3 nucleotides: TGTGCCAGCAGCGTAGACCTAACAGCTCACTACGAGCAGTACTTC. Its protein is CASSVDLTAHYEQYF.

CDR3 in amino acids: CASSPRDYLRNEQFF. In nucleotides, the CDR3 is TGCGCCAGCAGTCCGCGGGACTACCTTCGGAATGAGCAGTTCTTC. The chain joins TRBV10-1 to TRBJ2-1, with 7 bases aligning to TRBD2. The CDR3 consists of 15 residues. Germline V lookup: CDR1 WNHNN, CDR2 SYGVQD (reference sequence). With 5 bases clipped from V and 7 bases from J, the junction kept 11 bases outside the gene matches.

CDR3 protein: CAWTLAGSTDTQYF. The CDR3 DNA reads TGTGCCTGGACACTAGCGGGGAGCACAGATACGCAGTATTTT. The chain carries TRBV30 and TRBJ2-3, with 10 bases lining up with TRBD2. The CDR3 covers 14 residues. Germline CDR1 and CDR2: GTSNPN and SVGIG (reference sequence). After removal of 4 bases from V and 0 bases from J, the junction contained 1 base not matched to a gene.

This clone was seen only once. This sequence joins TRBV5-1 and TRBJ2-3, with 7 nucleotides matching TRBD1. Germline V lookup: CDR1 SGHRS, CDR2 YFSETQ. The CDR3 runs to 15 residues. V trimming: 0 bases; J trimming: 4 bases; junction bases outside the gene matches: 5. The CDR3 is CASSLDKGAADTQYF. The CDR3 region has the DNA TGCGCCAGCAGCTTGGATAAGGGGGCAGCAGATACGCAGTATTTT.

CDR3 region: CASSGQGRGDTEAFF. The CDR3 DNA is TGTGCCAGCAGCGGACAGGGGCGAGGGGACACTGAAGCTTTCTTT. This chain links TRBV25-1 with TRBJ1-1; 9 bases agree with TRBD1. Germline trimming cut 6 bases from V and 3 bases from J; bases unmatched to any gene: 8. The length of the CDR3 is 15 residues. Germline V gene lookup returns CDR1 MGHDK and CDR2 SYGVNS.

This clone was seen only a few times. This rearrangement joins TRBV29-1 to TRBJ1-2; D gene unclear. The CDR3 is 13 residues long. The V gene lost 5 bases and the J gene lost 2 bases, with 12 bases spanning the gap. Germline V CDR1 and CDR2: SQVTM, ANQGSEA. The CDR3 sequence: CSVLGGQNYGYTF. CDR3 DNA: TGCAGCGTTCTAGGCGGGCAGAACTATGGCTACACCTTC.

The chain uses TRBV27 and TRBJ1-3; a weak D match, TRBD1 (5 bases). CDR3 length: 15 amino acids. Germline V lookup: CDR1 MNHEY, CDR2 SMNVEV (reference sequence). Trimming pared 8 bases from V and 4 bases from J, leaving 18 bases between. The chain's CDR3 is CASSRGRSPGNTIYF. CDR3 bases: TGTGCCAGCTCGAGGGGTAGGTCTCCGGGAAACACCATATATTTT.

J is TRBJ1-2 and V is TRBV19; 8 nucleotides agree with TRBD1. This CDR3 spans 15 amino acids. The ends lost 5 bases at V and 1 base at J; junction bases unmatched: 6. Germline CDR1 reads LNHDA; CDR2 reads SQIVND (reference sequence). CDR3 nucleotides: TGTGCCAGTAGTCCCGGACAGGGCGGTAACTATGGCTACACCTTC. Its protein product is CASSPGQGGNYGYTF.

The V call is TRBV4-1, the J call TRBJ2-2; 10 bases are shared with TRBD2. This CDR3 is 15 amino acids long. The germline V gene encodes CDR1 MGHRA and CDR2 YSYEKL. Trimming at V came to 8 bases and at J to 4 bases, leaving 7 bases not matched to a gene. This CDR3 reads CASSQRGGATGELFF. The DNA of the CDR3 is TGCGCCAGCTCCCAGCGGGGGGGGGCCACCGGGGAGCTGTTTTTT.

This chain joins TRBV27 and TRBJ2-5, with 7 positions matching TRBD2. Germline assignment: CDR1 MNHEY and CDR2 SMNVEV (reference sequence). The CDR3 covers 14 residues. V was pared by 7 bases and J by 4 bases, with 9 bases of the junction left unmatched. The CDR3 here is CASNPRGGRETQYF. The CDR3 DNA is TGTGCCAGCAACCCACGGGGAGGGAGAGAGACCCAGTACTTC.